These T cell receptor beta chains were read from a single sample in a study of cytomegalovirus exposure and HLA in healthy donors. The method was immunoSEQ multiplex PCR; TCRdb's version includes in-frame clones alone and lacks a portion of them. The sample holds 150,000 or so clones, more than 75% seen once. Specimen: PBMCs. The receptor source for this set is a female donor in good health and CMV-seronegative. CDR3s include the opening cysteine and the closing phenylalanine or tryptophan. The order of the fields is J gene, clone size, V gene, D gene, CDR3 protein, CDR3 DNA. D genes are given only for firm matches. The size entry is marked missing in some rows and otherwise reads once, few, many or a size class.

J: TRBJ2-1; size: NA; V: TRBV2; D: TRBD2; CDR3: CASTKTSGSNEQFF; DNA: TGTGCCAGCACCAAGACTAGCGGGAGCAATGAGCAGTTCTTC
J: TRBJ2-1; size: NA; V: TRBV5-1; D: TRBD2; CDR3: CASTSSGRNNEQFF; DNA: TGCGCCAGCACGTCCAGCGGGAGGAACAATGAGCAGTTCTTC
J: TRBJ2-6; size: NA; V: TRBV4-1; D: TRBD1; CDR3: CASSLFSTGAASGANVLTF; DNA: TGCGCCAGCAGCCTATTCTCGACAGGGGCGGCCTCTGGGGCCAACGTCCTGACTTTC
J: TRBJ2-2; size: NA; V: TRBV19; D: NA; CDR3: CASSRLFDTTGELFF; DNA: TGTGCCAGTAGCCGACTATTTGACACCACCGGGGAGCTGTTTTTT
J: TRBJ2-7; size: NA; V: TRBV9; D: TRBD2; CDR3: CASSVGLARTYEQYF; DNA: TGTGCCAGCAGCGTGGGACTAGCGCGAACCTACGAGCAGTACTTC
J: TRBJ2-3; size: NA; V: TRBV13; D: NA; CDR3: CASSLGSGSVYEYF; DNA: TGTGCCAGCAGCCTAGGCTCCGGGTCGGTCTACGAGTATTTT
J: TRBJ1-1; size: NA; V: TRBV9; D: NA; CDR3: CASSVASNTEAFF; DNA: TGTGCCAGCAGCGTAGCCTCGAACACTGAAGCTTTCTTT
J: TRBJ1-6; size: NA; V: TRBV9; D: TRBD1; CDR3: CASSRDRGNSPLHF; DNA: TGTGCCAGCAGTCGAGACAGGGGAAATTCACCCCTCCACTTT
J: TRBJ1-1; size: NA; V: TRBV20-1; D: NA; CDR3: CSATRQLEAFF; DNA: TGCAGTGCGACCCGACAGCTTGAAGCTTTCTTT
J: TRBJ2-5; size: NA; V: TRBV2; D: TRBD2; CDR3: CASSEVGLAGYQETQYF; DNA: TGTGCCAGCAGTGAAGTTGGGTTAGCGGGGTACCAAGAGACCCAGTACTTC
J: TRBJ2-7; size: NA; V: TRBV7-7; D: NA; CDR3: CASSLGAGSYEQYF; DNA: TGTGCCAGCAGCTTAGGGGCTGGCAGCTACGAGCAGTACTTC
J: TRBJ1-2; size: few; V: TRBV5-6; D: NA; CDR3: CASSLMGSKEGYGYTF; DNA: TGTGCCAGCAGCTTGATGGGTTCCAAAGAGGGCTATGGCTACACCTTC
J: TRBJ2-6; size: NA; V: TRBV28; D: NA; CDR3: CASSFPGANVLTF; DNA: TGTGCCAGCAGTTTTCCAGGGGCCAACGTCCTGACTTTC
J: TRBJ1-2; size: NA; V: TRBV28; D: NA; CDR3: CASTSVSRPAYGYTF; DNA: TGTGCCAGCACCTCAGTTTCTAGGCCCGCCTATGGCTACACCTTC
J: TRBJ2-2; size: NA; V: TRBV5-1; D: NA; CDR3: CASSFGARQGGGELFF; DNA: TGCGCCAGCAGCTTCGGAGCGCGCCAGGGAGGAGGGGAGCTGTTTTTT
J: TRBJ2-2; size: NA; V: TRBV19; D: NA; CDR3: CASSMDLGHPEGTGELFF; DNA: TGTGCCAGTAGTATGGACCTGGGACACCCTGAGGGCACCGGGGAGCTGTTTTTT
J: TRBJ1-5; size: NA; V: TRBV27; D: TRBD1; CDR3: CASRLTGTAQPQHF; DNA: TGTGCCAGCAGGTTGACAGGGACAGCCCAGCCCCAGCATTTT
J: TRBJ2-3; size: NA; V: TRBV4-3; D: TRBD2; CDR3: CASSQTSGSPDTQYF; DNA: TGCGCCAGCAGCCAGACTAGCGGGAGCCCAGATACGCAGTATTTT
J: TRBJ2-6; size: NA; V: TRBV4-1; D: NA; CDR3: CASSPGYAGANVLTF; DNA: TGCGCCAGCAGCCCAGGCTACGCTGGGGCCAACGTCCTGACTTTC
J: TRBJ1-2; size: NA; V: TRBV19; D: NA; CDR3: CASSMPEGNYGYTF; DNA: TGTGCCAGTAGTATGCCGGAGGGTAACTATGGCTACACCTTC
J: TRBJ2-2; size: NA; V: TRBV14; D: TRBD2; CDR3: CASSQVLAANTGELFF; DNA: TGTGCCAGCAGCCAAGTACTAGCGGCGAACACCGGGGAGCTGTTTTTT
J: TRBJ1-2; size: NA; V: TRBV18; D: TRBD1; CDR3: CASSEAQGGNYGYTF; DNA: TGTGCCAGCTCAGAAGCACAGGGGGGGAACTATGGCTACACCTTC
J: TRBJ1-1; size: once; V: TRBV25-1; D: NA; CDR3: CASSELRGAFTEAFF; DNA: TGTGCCAGCAGTGAATTGCGGGGGGCATTCACTGAAGCTTTCTTT
J: TRBJ1-2; size: NA; V: TRBV5-4; D: TRBD1; CDR3: CASSLNRGGYGYTF; DNA: TGTGCCAGCAGCCTAAACAGGGGCGGCTATGGCTACACCTTC
J: TRBJ1-3; size: NA; V: TRBV4-1; D: NA; CDR3: CASSQEGRQDSGNTIYF; DNA: TGCGCCAGCAGCCAAGAAGGGAGACAGGACTCTGGAAACACCATATATTTT
J: TRBJ2-3; size: NA; V: TRBV5-1; D: TRBD2; CDR3: CASSPPRGRVPDTQYF; DNA: TGCGCCAGCAGCCCCCCACGAGGGAGGGTGCCAGATACGCAGTATTTT
J: TRBJ1-6; size: NA; V: TRBV27; D: NA; CDR3: CASTHSFGSPLHF; DNA: TGTGCCAGCACACACAGTTTCGGTTCACCCCTCCACTTT
J: TRBJ1-4; size: NA; V: TRBV28; D: NA; CDR3: CASRGATNEKLFF; DNA: TGTGCCAGCCGGGGAGCAACTAATGAAAAACTGTTTTTT
J: TRBJ1-2; size: NA; V: TRBV27; D: TRBD1; CDR3: CASSQRTGDGYTF; DNA: TGTGCCAGCAGTCAACGGACAGGGGATGGCTACACCTTC
J: TRBJ2-5; size: NA; V: TRBV6-4; D: TRBD2; CDR3: CASSDPKGARLAVQETQYF; DNA: TGTGCCAGCAGTGACCCGAAGGGGGCTCGACTAGCGGTACAAGAGACCCAGTACTTC
J: TRBJ2-7; size: NA; V: TRBV10-3; D: NA; CDR3: CAIRTGSYEQYF; DNA: TGTGCCATCAGAACAGGGTCCTACGAGCAGTACTTC
J: TRBJ2-3; size: few; V: TRBV10-3; D: TRBD2; CDR3: CAIRRGLDTDTQYF; DNA: TGTGCCATCAGGCGGGGACTAGACACAGATACGCAGTATTTT
J: TRBJ1-3; size: NA; V: TRBV28; D: NA; CDR3: CASSYHSNSGNTIYF; DNA: TGTGCCAGCAGTTATCACAGCAACTCTGGAAACACCATATATTTT
J: TRBJ2-3; size: few; V: TRBV7-8; D: TRBD1; CDR3: CASSFHGTGSDTQYF; DNA: TGTGCCAGCAGCTTCCATGGGACAGGGTCAGATACGCAGTATTTT
J: TRBJ1-1; size: NA; V: TRBV15; D: NA; CDR3: CATRSDRMNTEAFF; DNA: TGTGCCACCAGGTCCGACAGAATGAACACTGAAGCTTTCTTT
J: TRBJ1-1; size: NA; V: TRBV9; D: NA; CDR3: CASSVGAGTEAFF; DNA: TGTGCCAGCAGCGTAGGGGCAGGCACTGAAGCTTTCTTT
J: TRBJ2-5; size: NA; V: TRBV7-2; D: TRBD2; CDR3: CASSLVGPGGYQETQYF; DNA: TGTGCCAGCAGCTTAGTTGGGCCGGGAGGGTACCAAGAGACCCAGTACTTC
J: TRBJ2-1; size: few; V: TRBV7-3; D: NA; CDR3: CASSFRGSSYNEQFF; DNA: TGTGCCAGCAGCTTTCGGGGAAGCTCCTACAATGAGCAGTTCTTC
J: TRBJ2-1; size: few; V: TRBV29-1; D: TRBD2; CDR3: CSVEDLAGENEQFF; DNA: TGCAGCGTTGAAGACCTAGCGGGAGAGAATGAGCAGTTCTTC
J: TRBJ1-5; size: NA; V: TRBV5-5; D: NA; CDR3: CASSLGTGNQPQHF; DNA: TGTGCCAGCAGCTTAGGTACGGGGAATCAGCCCCAGCATTTT
J: TRBJ1-4; size: NA; V: TRBV6-5; D: NA; CDR3: CASSPTGNNEKLFF; DNA: TGTGCCAGCAGCCCCACAGGGAATAATGAAAAACTGTTTTTT
J: TRBJ1-3; size: NA; V: TRBV28; D: TRBD1; CDR3: CASVTGGAGNTIYF; DNA: TGTGCCAGTGTAACAGGGGGCGCTGGAAACACCATATATTTT
J: TRBJ2-7; size: NA; V: TRBV5-5; D: TRBD1; CDR3: CASSMETGASYEQYF; DNA: TGTGCCAGCAGCATGGAGACAGGGGCCTCCTACGAGCAGTACTTC